The 5 T cell receptor beta chains below come from one sample, sequenced in a study of cytomegalovirus exposure and HLA in healthy donors. Here immunoSEQ multiplex PCR was the method, and the copy in TCRdb shows in-frame clones only, minus some. Altogether 330,000 or so clones are present, 86% being singletons, with the ten largest covering around 0.8%. Sequenced: PBMCs. The receptors here all came from a woman aged 18-30 years in good health and CMV-seronegative.

CDR3 bases: TGTGCCAGCAGCGTAGTGGGACTAGCGGGAGGCGAGCAGTACTTC. It codes for CASSVVGLAGGEQYF. The rearrangement joins TRBV9 to TRBJ2-7; 15 bases map to TRBD2. Germline CDR1 is SGDLS and CDR2 is YYNGEE. This CDR3 comprises 15 residues. Unmatched junction bases numbered 1, after V lost 0 bases and J lost 6 bases. Combining the CDR3 with reference TRBV9 and TRBJ2-7 gives the whole variable domain DSGVTQTPKHLITATGQRVTLRCSPRSGDLSVYWYQQSLDQGLQFLIQYYNGEERAKGNILERFSAQQFPDLHSELNLSSLELGDSALYFCASSVVGLAGGEQYFGPGTRLTVT.

This sequence joins TRBV6-5 and TRBJ2-7, with 12 bases fitting TRBD1. Trimming cost V 5 bases and J 7 bases; bases outside gene matches: 6. Per germline, CDR1 MNHEY and CDR2 SVGAGI. CDR3 length equals 14 residues. This chain's CDR3 is CASSMGQGAIEQYF. DNA of the CDR3: TGTGCCAGCAGTATGGGACAGGGGGCGATTGAGCAGTACTTC.

The CDR3 here is CASSLDGAGGQFF. As DNA, the CDR3 is TGTGCCAGCAGCCTAGACGGGGCAGGGGGTCAGTTCTTC. This chain links TRBV7-9 with TRBJ2-1; TRBD1 aligns across 7 bases. The CDR3 extends over 13 amino acids. The germline V gene encodes CDR1 SEHNR and CDR2 FQNEAQ (reference sequence). The trim removed 5 bases at V and 13 bases at J, leaving 11 bases unmatched.

J is TRBJ2-3 and V is TRBV25-1; 8 bases fit TRBD2. CDR1 is MGHDK and CDR2 is SYGVNS in the germline V gene. The CDR3 length is 15 residues. After removal of 5 bases from V and 7 bases from J, the junction contained 11 bases not matched to a gene. The CDR3 here is CASSPLGGRLHTQYF. CDR3 sequence (DNA): TGTGCCAGCAGTCCCCTTGGCGGGAGGTTGCATACGCAGTATTTT.

The genes are TRBV5-6 and TRBJ2-7; TRBD2 matches at 10 bases. The J segment lost 5 bases and the V segment lost 4 bases, leaving 9 bases of the junction unmatched. CDR1 is SGHDT, CDR2 YYEEEE, per germline. CDR3 length: 15 amino acids. The CDR3 loop is CASSLQLAGSHEQYF. For the CDR3, the DNA is TGTGCCAGCAGCCTCCAACTAGCGGGGAGCCACGAGCAGTACTTC.